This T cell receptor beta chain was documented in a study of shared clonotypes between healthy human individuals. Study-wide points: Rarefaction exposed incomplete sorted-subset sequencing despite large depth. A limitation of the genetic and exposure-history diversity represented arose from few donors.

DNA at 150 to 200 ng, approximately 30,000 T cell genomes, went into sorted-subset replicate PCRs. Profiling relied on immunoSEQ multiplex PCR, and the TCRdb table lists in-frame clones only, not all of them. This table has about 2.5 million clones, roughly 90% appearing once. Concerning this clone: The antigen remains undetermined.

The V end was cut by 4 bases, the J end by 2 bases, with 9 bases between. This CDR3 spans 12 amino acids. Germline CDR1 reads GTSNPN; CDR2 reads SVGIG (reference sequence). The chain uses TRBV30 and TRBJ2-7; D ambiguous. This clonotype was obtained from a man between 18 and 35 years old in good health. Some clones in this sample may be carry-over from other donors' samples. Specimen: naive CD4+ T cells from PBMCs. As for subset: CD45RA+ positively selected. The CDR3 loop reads CAWKGLTYEQYF. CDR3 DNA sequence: TGTGCCTGGAAAGGTTTGACCTACGAGCAGTACTTC.